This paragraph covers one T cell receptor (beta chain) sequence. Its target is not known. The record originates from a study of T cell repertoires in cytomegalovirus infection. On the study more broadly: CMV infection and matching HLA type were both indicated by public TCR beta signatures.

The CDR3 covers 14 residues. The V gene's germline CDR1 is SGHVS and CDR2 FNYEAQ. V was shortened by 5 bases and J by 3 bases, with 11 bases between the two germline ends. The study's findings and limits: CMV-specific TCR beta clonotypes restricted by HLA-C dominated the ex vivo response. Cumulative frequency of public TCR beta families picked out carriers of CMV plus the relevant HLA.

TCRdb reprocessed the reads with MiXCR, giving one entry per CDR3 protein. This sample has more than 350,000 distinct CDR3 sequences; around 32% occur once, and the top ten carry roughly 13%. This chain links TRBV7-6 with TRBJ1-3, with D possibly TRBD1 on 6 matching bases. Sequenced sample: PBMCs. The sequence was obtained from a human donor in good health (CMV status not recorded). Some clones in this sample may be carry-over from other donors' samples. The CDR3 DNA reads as TGTGCCAGCAGCAACAGGGTGGATGGAAACACCATATATTTT. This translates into CASSNRVDGNTIYF.